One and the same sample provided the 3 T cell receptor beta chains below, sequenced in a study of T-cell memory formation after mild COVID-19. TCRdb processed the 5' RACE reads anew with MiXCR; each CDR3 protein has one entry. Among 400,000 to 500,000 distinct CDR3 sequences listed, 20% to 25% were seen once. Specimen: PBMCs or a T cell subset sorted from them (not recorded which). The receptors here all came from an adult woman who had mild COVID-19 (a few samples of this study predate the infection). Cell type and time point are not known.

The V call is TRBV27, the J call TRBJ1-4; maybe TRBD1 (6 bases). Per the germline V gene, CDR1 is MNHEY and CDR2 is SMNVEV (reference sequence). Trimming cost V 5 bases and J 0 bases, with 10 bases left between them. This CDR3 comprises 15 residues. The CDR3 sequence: CASSIRQATNEKLFF. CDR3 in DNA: TGTGCCAGCAGTATTCGACAGGCAACTAATGAAAAACTGTTTTTT.

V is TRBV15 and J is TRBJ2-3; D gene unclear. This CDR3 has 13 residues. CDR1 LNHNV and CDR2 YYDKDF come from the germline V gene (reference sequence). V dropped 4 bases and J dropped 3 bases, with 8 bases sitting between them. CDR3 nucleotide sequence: TGTGCCACCAGCACCCCATGGACAGATACGCAGTATTTT. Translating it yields CATSTPWTDTQYF. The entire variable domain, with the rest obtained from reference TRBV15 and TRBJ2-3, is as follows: DAMVIQNPRYQVTQFGKPVTLSCSQTLNHNVMYWYQQKSSQAPKLLFHYYDKDFNNEADTPDNFQSRRPNTSFCFLDIRSPGLGDTAMYLCATSTPWTDTQYFGPGTRLTVL.

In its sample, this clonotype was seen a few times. The DNA of the CDR3 is TGTGCCAGCAGCCGGCGAGCGGGAGTTATCGATGAGCAGTTCTTC. Protein: CASSRRAGVIDEQFF. The chain employs TRBV7-9 and TRBJ2-1, with 8 nucleotides matching TRBD2. The CDR3 extends over 15 amino acids. From germline, CDR1 is SEHNR and CDR2 FQNEAQ (reference sequence). The V segment lost 5 bases and the J segment 8 bases; nucleotides outside the gene matches: 11.